The source of this TCR beta chain is a study of T cells in Graves' hyperthyroidism and ophthalmopathy. The V and J ends lost 0 bases and 4 bases, in that order; junction bases with no gene match: 7. The CDR3 loop spans 16 amino acids. Germline-derived CDR1 and CDR2 are KGHSH and LQKENI. There were TCR beta CDR3 regions amplified from RNA transcripts. Initially, a first-round RT-PCR of the TCR CDR3 employed the HTBI primer set. In TCRdb, the multiplex PCR reads were re-called with MiXCR into one record per CDR3 protein. This sample has about 720,000 distinct CDR3 sequences; roughly a sixth occur once, and the top ten carry 15% to 20%. This clonotype was seen many times. The antigen is undetermined. Diagnosis of hyperthyroidism was new in patients aged 18 to 65, and its duration was under 2 months. On the basis of clinical symptoms, serum thyroxine and TRAb, thyroid ultrasound and orbital computed tomography, diagnoses were made.

Points from the study as a whole: Through a model of 13 V-J features, ophthalmopathy was separated from stable hyperthyroidism.

The rearrangement uses TRBV18 and TRBJ2-3, with 7 positions matching TRBD1. This clonotype originated in a woman in her fifties or sixties with Graves' hyperthyroidism that later progressed to Graves' ophthalmopathy. The sequencing sample was made of blood. The CDR3 DNA sequence: TGTGCCAGCTCACCACCGACAGGGTCAGTTGCAGATACGCAGTATTTT. Amino acids: CASSPPTGSVADTQYF. The full variable domain, with the rest looked up from reference TRBV18 and TRBJ2-3, is NAGVMQNPRHLVRRRGQEARLRCSPMKGHSHVYWYRQLPEEGLKFMVYLQKENIIDESGMPKERFSAEFPKEGPSILRIQQVVRGDSAAYFCASSPPTGSVADTQYFGPGTRLTVL.